This TCR beta chain was sequenced for a study of beta chain features in type 1 diabetes. Sequencing targeted expressed TCRB transcripts, as all isolated RNA had been reverse transcribed. Assay used: immunoSEQ multiplex PCR; TCRdb lists only in-frame clones, some missing. Among fewer than 900,000 clones, 15% to 20% were seen once, and the ten largest hold roughly 0.025%. CD4+ naive, central memory, regulatory and stem cell-like memory subsets were isolated by sorting on CD45RO/CCR7/CD25/CD127/CD95/CD27. This clone showed up just a few times. No antigen is known for it. Study findings and constraints: TCRB CDR3s from Type 1 diabetes patients were moderately but significantly shorter in all four CD4+ subsets. Cells expressing TCR highly could be over-represented by cDNA sequencing.

This receptor was identified in a woman younger than 30 in good health. Sequencing was performed on naive CD4+ T cells from blood.

Here the CDR3 reads CASSPPRVDRYRSNYGYTF. Here the CDR3 DNA reads TGTGCCAGCAGCCCTCCGAGGGTAGATAGATACAGGAGTAACTATGGCTACACCTTC. The rearrangement joins TRBV7-2 to TRBJ1-2; D might be TRBD1 (5 bases). Germline lookup yields CDR1 SGHTA and CDR2 FQGNSA. Trimming took 5 bases from V and 1 from J, leaving 26 bases between them. CDR3 length equals 19 residues. The entire variable domain, with the rest obtained from reference TRBV7-2 and TRBJ1-2, is as follows: GAGVSQSPSNKVTEKGKDVELRCDPISGHTALYWYRQSLGQGLEFLIYFQGNSAPDKSGLPSDRFSAERTGGSVSTLTIQRTQQEDSAVYLCASSPPRVDRYRSNYGYTFGSGTRLTVV.